This entry lists 23 T cell receptor beta chains sequenced from one sample in a study of cytomegalovirus exposure and HLA in healthy donors. Data came from immunoSEQ multiplex PCR; TCRdb stores just in-frame clones and leaves some out. The table has some 110,000 clones, 85% to 90% seen once. Sequenced material: PBMCs. Source of these receptors: a woman younger than 30 in good health and CMV-seropositive.

The chain joins TRBV18 to TRBJ1-1; weak D call: TRBD1 (5 bases). The V end was cut by 6 bases, the J end by 4 bases, with 12 bases between. The CDR3 totals 13 residues. Germline loops: CDR1 KGHSH, CDR2 LQKENI. CDR3 in amino acids: CASSPRDSTEAFF. The CDR3 nucleotides read TGTGCCAGCTCTCCCAGGGATAGCACTGAAGCTTTCTTT.

The CDR3 DNA reads as TGTGCCAGCAGCTATAGCGGGCCGCCGAGGAATGAGCAGTTCTTC. Residues: CASSYSGPPRNEQFF. The genes are TRBV7-8 and TRBJ2-1, with TRBD2 matching over 7 bases. V lost 4 bases and J lost 7; bases outside the gene matches: 10. The germline CDR1 and CDR2 sequences are SGHVS and FQNEAQ. The CDR3 consists of 15 residues.

The J gene is TRBJ1-2, the V gene TRBV15; 10 bases are a match to TRBD1. V lost 8 bases and J lost 5; bases outside the gene matches: 2. CDR1 is LNHNV and CDR2 is YYDKDF in the germline V gene (reference sequence). The CDR3 sequence is 12 residues long. CDR3 nucleotide sequence: TGTGCCACCGGACAGGGGGGGTATGGCTACACCTTC. This sequence encodes CATGQGGYGYTF.

This sequence joins TRBV7-9 and TRBJ1-4; 8 bases are a match to TRBD1. The CDR3 has 15 residues. Germline V lookup: CDR1 SEHNR, CDR2 FQNEAQ (reference sequence). The V and J ends lost 6 bases and 5 bases, in that order; junction bases with no gene match: 8. CDR3 sequence reads: CASRKDRGRNEKLFF. For the CDR3, the DNA is TGTGCCAGCAGGAAAGACAGGGGAAGGAATGAAAAACTGTTTTTT.

This rearrangement joins TRBV20-1 to TRBJ2-7; D may be TRBD2 (5 bases). Trimming shortened V by 8 bases and J by 7 bases, and 15 bases separated the two germline ends. Germline V CDR1 and CDR2: DFQATT, SNEGSKA (reference sequence). This CDR3 has 11 amino acids. The CDR3 sequence is CSPDSPGEQYF. For the CDR3, the DNA is TGCAGTCCGGACTCTCCGGGGGAGCAGTACTTC.

The chain employs TRBV7-2 and TRBJ2-1, with 9 bases aligning to TRBD2. J lost 5 bases, V lost 5 bases, and 13 bases had no gene match. Germline CDR1 and CDR2: SGHTA and FQGNSA. This CDR3 has 17 amino acids. CDR3 in DNA: TGTGCCAGCAGCCCTGCGGGGGGGGGATCCTTGAACAATGAGCAGTTCTTC. Amino acids: CASSPAGGGSLNNEQFF.

The rearrangement joins TRBV4-1 to TRBJ1-1; TRBD1 is a possible D gene (5 bases). The CDR3 has 15 residues. Per the germline V gene, CDR1 is MGHRA and CDR2 is YSYEKL. The ends were cut back, 5 bases at V and 3 bases at J, with 16 bases in the middle. CDR3 loop: CASSKGGARDTEAFF. The CDR3, as DNA: TGCGCCAGCAGCAAAGGCGGGGCGCGAGACACTGAAGCTTTCTTT.

The V call is TRBV28, the J call TRBJ2-6; 9 bases match TRBD1. The germline V gene has CDR1 MDHEN and CDR2 SYDVKM. V dropped 8 bases and J dropped 1; count of bases not matched to a gene: 6. This CDR3 has 16 residues. The CDR3 loop is CASCRDRDSGANVLTF. The DNA for the CDR3 is TGTGCCAGCTGCCGGGACAGGGATTCTGGGGCCAACGTCCTGACTTTC.

The chain recombines TRBV5-1 with TRBJ1-3, with 7 bases aligning to TRBD1. The CDR3 consists of 16 residues. V was pared by 1 base and J by 1 base, with 5 bases of the junction left unmatched. Germline CDR1 SGHRS, CDR2 YFSETQ. The CDR3 DNA follows: TGCGCCAGCAGCTTGACCGGGACAGTTTCTGGAAACACCATATATTTT. Its translation is CASSLTGTVSGNTIYF.

The chain recombines TRBV11-2 with TRBJ2-7, with D hard to call. Germline lookup yields CDR1 SGHAT and CDR2 FQNNGV. Trimming shortened V by 2 bases and J by 7 bases, and 9 bases separated the two germline ends. This CDR3 contains 12 residues. The CDR3 is CASSLLGLEQYF. Written as DNA, the CDR3 is TGTGCCAGCAGCTTACTTGGGCTTGAGCAGTACTTC.

The chain carries TRBV13 and TRBJ2-2; tentatively, D is TRBD1 (6 bases). The CDR3 totals 16 residues. From germline, CDR1 is PRHDT and CDR2 FYEKMQ (reference sequence). Between the trimmed V and J ends, which lost 1 base and 5 bases, there was a span of 14 bases. The DNA for the CDR3 is TGTGCCAGCAGCTTAGCCCCGAGCACAGGGACCGGGGAGCTGTTTTTT. It codes for CASSLAPSTGTGELFF.

This sequence joins TRBV19 and TRBJ1-4, with D unresolved. CDR3 length equals 14 residues. V gave up 5 bases and J gave up 6 bases, with 13 bases separating them. Germline CDR1 reads LNHDA; CDR2 reads SQIVND (reference sequence). CDR3 sequence: CASSGGSGDEKLFF. DNA of the CDR3: TGTGCCAGTAGTGGTGGGAGTGGCGATGAAAAACTGTTTTTT.

The rearrangement uses TRBV7-3 and TRBJ2-1; 7 positions agree with TRBD2. Germline V gives CDR1 SGHTA, CDR2 FQGTGA. Trimming at V came to 5 bases and at J to 1 base, leaving 5 bases not matched to a gene. The length of the CDR3 is 15 residues. In DNA form, the CDR3 reads TGTGCCAGCAGCCTTGGACTAGATTCCTACAATGAGCAGTTCTTC. It encodes CASSLGLDSYNEQFF.

The chain is built from TRBV5-4 and TRBJ2-2; 8 nucleotides align to TRBD2. Trimming removed 4 bases from V and 4 bases from J; junction bases left unmatched: 6. Germline CDR1 and CDR2: SGHNT and YYREEE (reference sequence). This CDR3 has 15 residues. CDR3 in amino acids: CASSIAGLTTGELFF. Written as DNA, the CDR3 is TGTGCCAGCAGCATAGCGGGGCTAACCACCGGGGAGCTGTTTTTT.

The chain uses TRBV11-3 and TRBJ1-2, with TRBD1 matching over 9 bases. Germline V gene lookup returns CDR1 SGHNT and CDR2 YENEEA. This CDR3 is built from 15 residues. V trimming: 0 bases; J trimming: 8 bases; junction bases outside the gene matches: 7. DNA of the CDR3: TGTGCCAGCAGCTTAGATCCCCGGGACAGGGAGGGCTACACCTTC. This codes for CASSLDPRDREGYTF.

J is TRBJ2-7 and V is TRBV5-1; the match to TRBD1 covers 7 bases. The CDR3 runs to 16 residues. The germline V gene encodes CDR1 SGHRS and CDR2 YFSETQ. Unmatched junction bases numbered 15, after V lost 4 bases and J lost 5 bases. The CDR3 sequence: CASSPGRTGAVDEQYF. The CDR3 nucleotides read TGCGCCAGCAGCCCCGGTAGAACAGGGGCGGTGGACGAGCAGTACTTC.

The chain employs TRBV18 and TRBJ2-2; the D gene is possibly TRBD2 (5 bases). Between the trimmed V and J ends, which lost 3 bases and 3 bases, there was a span of 11 bases. The CDR3 runs to 15 residues. Germline V gives CDR1 KGHSH, CDR2 LQKENI. In nucleotides, the CDR3 is TGTGCCAGCTCACCGCGAGAGCGGCACACCGGGGAGCTGTTTTTT. It codes for CASSPRERHTGELFF.

The chain joins TRBV6-1 to TRBJ1-2; TRBD1 is a possible D gene (5 bases). CDR1 MNHNS and CDR2 SASEGT come from the germline V gene. This CDR3 comprises 15 residues. V gave up 6 bases and J gave up 5 bases, with 19 bases separating them. The chain's CDR3 is CASSPGPSGRYGYTF. CDR3 in DNA: TGTGCCAGCAGCCCTGGCCCCTCAGGGAGGTATGGCTACACCTTC.

V usage is TRBV7-9 and J usage is TRBJ1-2, with TRBD1 identical over 10 bases. J was trimmed by 8 bases and V by 6 bases; bases with no gene match: 9. Per germline, CDR1 SEHNR and CDR2 FQNEAQ (reference sequence). The CDR3 has 14 residues. The CDR3: CASSRQGALKGYTF. In DNA, the CDR3 is TGTGCCAGCAGTCGACAGGGGGCGTTAAAGGGCTACACCTTC.

This chain joins TRBV4-1 and TRBJ2-7; 10 nucleotides match TRBD1. V lost 6 bases to trimming and J lost 5 bases; unmatched junction nucleotides: 10. This CDR3 region has 15 residues. Germline V lookup: CDR1 MGHRA, CDR2 YSYEKL. The CDR3: CASRQPGQGNHEQYF. CDR3 bases: TGCGCCAGCAGGCAACCGGGACAGGGGAACCACGAGCAGTACTTC.

V gene TRBV9 combines with J gene TRBJ2-3, with D maybe TRBD2 (5 bases). The V gene lost 3 bases and the J gene lost 0 bases, with 11 bases spanning the gap. Germline V gene sequence: CDR1 SGDLS, CDR2 YYNGEE. The CDR3 spans 15 residues. CDR3 DNA: TGTGCCAGCAGCGCAAGCGGAACTAGCACAGATACGCAGTATTTT. Protein product: CASSASGTSTDTQYF.

The genes are TRBV28 and TRBJ1-3; D is unresolved. The CDR3 is made up of 16 amino acids. From germline, CDR1 is MDHEN and CDR2 SYDVKM. V lost 2 bases to trimming and J lost 0 bases, with 11 bases between them. CDR3 sequence: CASSLKPGFSGNTIYF. CDR3 nucleotide sequence: TGTGCCAGCAGTTTAAAGCCGGGTTTCTCTGGAAACACCATATATTTT.

The chain combines TRBV7-9 with TRBJ2-1, with D maybe TRBD1 (6 bases). This CDR3 has 16 residues. Germline CDR1 and CDR2: SEHNR and FQNEAQ (reference sequence). The V end lost 4 bases, the J end lost 2 bases, and 15 bases lay between the germline ends. CDR3 amino acids: CASSSGVGGTYNEQFF. In DNA form, the CDR3 reads TGTGCCAGCAGCTCAGGGGTAGGGGGTACCTACAATGAGCAGTTCTTC.